This TCR beta chain was recorded in a study of CD8+CD57+ T cells in acquired aplastic anemia. Profiling of TCR beta VDJ combinations and CDR3 sequences used genomic DNA as template. TCRdb ran MiXCR on the reads and lists one entry per CDR3 protein. The table records approximately 260,000 distinct CDR3 sequences, 65% to 90% of them present only once. CD8+CD57+ cell expansion, shown by flow cytometry, had occurred in the patients selected for sequencing. On this clonotype: The germline gene is not matched at one end of the junction; a read error may be the cause.

CDR1 is SSHAT and CDR2 is FNYEAQ in the germline V gene (reference sequence). The CDR3 consists of 15 residues. The chain carries TRBV7-7 and TRBJ1-1; possibly TRBD1 for D (5 bases). Sequencing input: sorted CD4+, CD8+, or CD8+CD57+ T cells (not recorded which) from PBMCs. This clonotype was obtained from a human donor with aplastic anemia. Here the CDR3 DNA reads TGTGCTAGCAGCTTAGCGCCAGGGTCAACCTACGAACAGTTCTTT. Translating gives CASSLAPGSTYEQFF. Full variable domain (missing parts from reference TRBV7-7 and TRBJ1-1): GAGVSQSPRYKVTKRGQDVTLRCDPISSHATLYWYQQALGQGPEFLTYFNYEAQPDKSGLPSDRFSAERPEGSISTLTIQRTEQRDSAMYRCASSLAPGSTYEQFFGQGTRLTVV.